This TCR beta chain was documented in a study of blood T cell repertoires in COVID-19. The CDR3 contains 14 residues. CDR1 and CDR2 (germline): MNHEY, SVGAGI. The V end lost 2 bases, the J end lost 3 bases, and 10 bases lay between the germline ends. Sequencing was performed with immunoSEQ multiplex PCR; in TCRdb, only in-frame clones are kept and a portion is missing. The table includes more than 50,000 clones, 88% detected once. Only one count was recorded for this clone. The clonotype originates from a human donor in a cohort sampled during active COVID-19. Sequencing used peripheral blood. The chain is built from TRBV6-5 and TRBJ1-2, with D hard to call. Here the CDR3 reads CASSYHQLDYGYTF. CDR3 sequence (DNA): TGTGCCAGCAGTTACCATCAGCTAGACTATGGCTACACCTTC.